A selection of T cell receptor beta chains follows, all from one sample in a study of cytomegalovirus exposure and HLA in healthy donors. TCRdb's copy holds only in-frame clones and misses some; the assay was immunoSEQ multiplex PCR. The sample includes about 43,000 clones, roughly 60% seen only once; the top ten take about 8.7%. The sequenced sample consisted of PBMCs. All receptors come from a human donor in good health. Each CDR3 is given with its conserved first and last residue. A D gene is named only where the DNA matches it firmly. Clone size is not always given. Where it is, it says once, few, many or a class for expanded clones.

d_gene: -; abundance: few; v_gene: TRBV30; j_gene: TRBJ1-5; CDR3aa: CAWGGDGNQPQHF; CDR3nt: TGTGCCTGGGGCGGGGACGGAAATCAGCCCCAGCATTTT
d_gene: TRBD1; abundance: once; v_gene: TRBV7-4; j_gene: TRBJ2-1; CDR3aa: CASSIRDRVYDEQFF; CDR3nt: TGTGCCAGCAGCATCCGGGACAGGGTTTACGATGAGCAGTTCTTC
d_gene: TRBD1; abundance: -; v_gene: TRBV19; j_gene: TRBJ1-5; CDR3aa: CASTYGQGNQPQHF; CDR3nt: TGTGCCAGTACCTACGGACAGGGGAATCAGCCCCAGCATTTT
d_gene: -; abundance: -; v_gene: TRBV11-3; j_gene: TRBJ2-7; CDR3aa: CASSLGASSYEQYF; CDR3nt: TGTGCCAGCAGCTTAGGGGCCAGCTCCTACGAGCAGTACTTC
d_gene: -; abundance: -; v_gene: TRBV13; j_gene: TRBJ2-1; CDR3aa: CASSFPSFYNEQFF; CDR3nt: TGTGCCAGCAGCTTCCCTAGTTTCTACAATGAGCAGTTCTTC
d_gene: TRBD1; abundance: -; v_gene: TRBV29-1; j_gene: TRBJ2-1; CDR3aa: CSVGGQGAPRTLF; CDR3nt: TGCAGCGTGGGCGGACAGGGAGCTCCCCGCACCCTCTTC
d_gene: -; abundance: -; v_gene: TRBV9; j_gene: TRBJ1-1; CDR3aa: CASSTSGTEAFF; CDR3nt: TGTGCCAGCAGTACCTCCGGGACTGAAGCTTTCTTT
d_gene: -; abundance: -; v_gene: TRBV6-1; j_gene: TRBJ2-5; CDR3aa: CASSPSRVQETQYF; CDR3nt: TGTGCCAGCAGTCCCTCTCGGGTCCAAGAGACCCAGTACTTC
d_gene: -; abundance: -; v_gene: TRBV27; j_gene: TRBJ2-1; CDR3aa: CASSRSSYNEQFF; CDR3nt: TGTGCCAGCAGTCGGAGCTCCTACAATGAGCAGTTCTTC
d_gene: TRBD1; abundance: -; v_gene: TRBV10-3; j_gene: TRBJ2-3; CDR3aa: CAVRQGGADTQYF; CDR3nt: TGTGCCGTCCGACAGGGGGGGGCAGATACGCAGTATTTT
d_gene: TRBD2; abundance: few; v_gene: TRBV18; j_gene: TRBJ2-5; CDR3aa: CASRLAAGYETQYF; CDR3nt: TGTGCCAGCAGACTAGCGGCTGGATACGAGACCCAGTACTTC
d_gene: -; abundance: -; v_gene: TRBV6-8; j_gene: TRBJ1-3; CDR3aa: CASSSRISSGNTIYF; CDR3nt: TGTGCCAGCAGTTCCCGTATTTCCTCTGGAAACACCATATATTTT
d_gene: TRBD1; abundance: -; v_gene: TRBV9; j_gene: TRBJ1-1; CDR3aa: CASSVGQGTEAFF; CDR3nt: TGTGCCAGCAGCGTAGGACAGGGCACCGAAGCTTTCTTT
d_gene: -; abundance: -; v_gene: TRBV2; j_gene: TRBJ1-5; CDR3aa: CASSDWTEGQPQHF; CDR3nt: TGTGCCAGCAGTGACTGGACAGAAGGTCAGCCCCAGCATTTT
d_gene: -; abundance: few; v_gene: TRBV2; j_gene: TRBJ1-1; CDR3aa: CATLASEYTEAFF; CDR3nt: TGTGCCACCCTAGCCTCGGAATACACTGAAGCTTTCTTT
d_gene: -; abundance: -; v_gene: TRBV4-2; j_gene: TRBJ2-7; CDR3aa: CASSQEVFAGMGEQYF; CDR3nt: TGTGCCAGCAGCCAAGAGGTTTTTGCGGGGATGGGAGAGCAGTACTTC
d_gene: -; abundance: -; v_gene: TRBV5-6; j_gene: TRBJ1-4; CDR3aa: CASSLDRANEKLFF; CDR3nt: TGTGCCAGCAGCTTGGACAGGGCTAATGAAAAACTGTTTTTT
d_gene: TRBD2; abundance: -; v_gene: TRBV2; j_gene: TRBJ2-1; CDR3aa: CASNPVNGGNEQFF; CDR3nt: TGTGCCAGCAACCCAGTAAACGGGGGGAATGAGCAGTTCTTC
d_gene: TRBD1; abundance: -; v_gene: TRBV7-8; j_gene: TRBJ1-5; CDR3aa: CASSSRTGQTGQPQHF; CDR3nt: TGTGCCAGCAGCTCACGGACAGGACAAACGGGTCAGCCCCAGCATTTT
d_gene: TRBD1; abundance: few; v_gene: TRBV9; j_gene: TRBJ1-2; CDR3aa: CASSSRQGRNYGYTF; CDR3nt: TGTGCCAGCAGCAGCCGACAGGGGCGAAACTATGGCTACACCTTC
d_gene: -; abundance: -; v_gene: TRBV30; j_gene: TRBJ1-2; CDR3aa: CAWSTDNYGYTF; CDR3nt: TGTGCCTGGTCGACAGACAACTATGGCTACACCTTC
d_gene: -; abundance: -; v_gene: TRBV18; j_gene: TRBJ1-2; CDR3aa: CASSPLGQTNYGYTF; CDR3nt: TGTGCCAGCTCACCACTCGGACAAACTAACTATGGCTACACCTTC
d_gene: -; abundance: -; v_gene: TRBV7-2; j_gene: TRBJ2-1; CDR3aa: CASSLGRTNYNEQFF; CDR3nt: TGTGCCAGCAGCTTAGGGCGGACTAACTACAATGAGCAGTTCTTC
d_gene: TRBD1; abundance: -; v_gene: TRBV7-9; j_gene: TRBJ1-2; CDR3aa: CASSQEDRGHGYTF; CDR3nt: TGTGCCAGCAGCCAGGAGGACAGGGGGCATGGCTACACCTTC
d_gene: TRBD1; abundance: -; v_gene: TRBV5-4; j_gene: TRBJ1-6; CDR3aa: CASRLYPGQGDSPLHF; CDR3nt: TGTGCCAGCAGGCTCTACCCGGGACAGGGGGATTCACCCCTCCACTTT
d_gene: -; abundance: few; v_gene: TRBV6-5; j_gene: TRBJ1-4; CDR3aa: CASSLRQVNEKLFF; CDR3nt: TGTGCCAGCAGCCTTAGACAGGTTAATGAAAAACTGTTTTTT
d_gene: -; abundance: -; v_gene: TRBV14; j_gene: TRBJ2-1; CDR3aa: CASSQGRYNEQFF; CDR3nt: TGTGCCAGCAGCCAAGGCAGATACAATGAGCAGTTCTTC
d_gene: TRBD2; abundance: -; v_gene: TRBV7-7; j_gene: TRBJ2-1; CDR3aa: CASSPSGAYNEQFF; CDR3nt: TGTGCCAGCAGCCCTAGCGGGGCCTACAATGAGCAGTTCTTC
d_gene: TRBD1; abundance: once; v_gene: TRBV7-6; j_gene: TRBJ1-5; CDR3aa: CASSKSRDRGQPQHF; CDR3nt: TGTGCCAGCAGCAAATCCCGGGACAGGGGGCAGCCCCAGCATTTT
d_gene: TRBD1; abundance: few; v_gene: TRBV7-2; j_gene: TRBJ2-7; CDR3aa: CASRPQGASYEQYF; CDR3nt: TGTGCCAGCAGGCCACAGGGGGCGTCTTACGAGCAGTACTTC
d_gene: -; abundance: -; v_gene: TRBV2; j_gene: TRBJ2-7; CDR3aa: CASSVIRSVYEQYF; CDR3nt: TGTGCCAGCAGTGTAATACGTTCCGTCTACGAGCAGTACTTC
d_gene: -; abundance: -; v_gene: TRBV6-5; j_gene: TRBJ1-2; CDR3aa: CASNRLGGQNYGYTF; CDR3nt: TGTGCCAGCAACCGTCTCGGGGGGCAGAACTATGGCTACACCTTC
d_gene: TRBD1; abundance: -; v_gene: TRBV5-4; j_gene: TRBJ2-3; CDR3aa: CASSLVVGQGRTDTQYF; CDR3nt: TGTGCCAGCAGCTTGGTTGTGGGACAGGGAAGGACAGATACGCAGTATTTT
d_gene: -; abundance: -; v_gene: TRBV7-9; j_gene: TRBJ1-2; CDR3aa: CASSLEQPTYGYTF; CDR3nt: TGTGCCAGCAGCTTAGAACAGCCGACCTATGGCTACACCTTC
d_gene: -; abundance: -; v_gene: TRBV7-2; j_gene: TRBJ2-1; CDR3aa: CASSQRTVGEQFF; CDR3nt: TGTGCCAGCAGCCAAAGGACAGTAGGTGAGCAGTTCTTC
d_gene: -; abundance: -; v_gene: TRBV11-2; j_gene: TRBJ2-7; CDR3aa: CASSKGYEQYF; CDR3nt: TGTGCCAGCAGCAAGGGGTACGAGCAGTACTTC
d_gene: TRBD1; abundance: once; v_gene: TRBV28; j_gene: TRBJ2-4; CDR3aa: CASGAYRGIWYF; CDR3nt: TGTGCCAGCGGCGCTTACAGGGGGATATGGTACTTC
d_gene: TRBD1; abundance: -; v_gene: TRBV5-1; j_gene: TRBJ2-1; CDR3aa: CASRLIGGQYNEQFF; CDR3nt: TGCGCCAGCAGGCTAATAGGGGGCCAGTACAATGAGCAGTTCTTC